A selection of T cell receptor beta chains follows, all from one sample in a study of T cell responses to AZD1222 COVID-19 vaccine. Generated by immunoSEQ multiplex PCR, the TCRdb table keeps only in-frame clones and is missing some. The table lists some 130,000 clones, around 90% of them singletons. The sample was peripheral blood, taken 28 days after the second AZD1222 dose. The receptor source for this set is an adult who received the AZD1222 COVID-19 vaccine. CDR3s include the opening cysteine and the closing phenylalanine or tryptophan. Each record gives: V gene, J gene, CDR3 protein.

>TRBV30|TRBJ1-5
CAWGTANQPQHF
>TRBV6-5|TRBJ1-1
CASSYSTSFNTEAFF
>TRBV27|TRBJ1-6
CASRRTGGAYNSPLHF
>TRBV14|TRBJ2-7
CASSQDPGFSYEQYF
>TRBV2|TRBJ1-5
CASKSDSNQPQHF
>TRBV24-1|TRBJ2-2
CATSETGAGTGELFF
>TRBV5-1|TRBJ2-7
CASTLLAGESEQYF
>TRBV5-1|TRBJ1-3
CASSGGGDLSGNTIYF
>TRBV7-2|TRBJ1-5
CASSSRGQGIDQPQHF
>TRBV19|TRBJ1-2
CASSSVGGAGDGYTF
>TRBV18|TRBJ2-5
CASSPVVGGSETQYF
>TRBV6-5|TRBJ2-7
CASSQRQGRNEQYF
>TRBV28|TRBJ2-1
CASSSSLTSGRAGQFF
>TRBV15|TRBJ1-2
CATSIKIEAGGRNGYTF
>TRBV14|TRBJ2-4
CASSPISSGRNIQYF
>TRBV3-1/TRBV3-2|TRBJ2-7
CASSQEGGDSYEQYF
>TRBV28|TRBJ1-3
CASSWAPDVYSGNTIYF
>TRBV18|TRBJ2-5
CASSPGTSGRGETQYF
>TRBV27|TRBJ2-3
CASSLTRTGGADTQYF
>TRBV11-3|TRBJ1-1
CASSSRRVMNTEAFF
>TRBV5-1|TRBJ2-7
CASSFEVPSYEQYF
>TRBV7-9|TRBJ1-4
CASSLAAGGLDEKLFF
>TRBV7-9|TRBJ1-4
CASSPKAGNEKLFF